The 27 T cell receptor beta chains listed next were all sequenced from one sample in a study of blood T cells in healthy people across ages. A second PCR, run for about 6 to 11 cycles, used a sample-barcoded 5' primer plus a J-beta primer mix. TCRdb independently ran MiXCR on the 5' RACE reads; one entry per CDR3 protein. The sample has some 900,000 distinct CDR3 sequences; more than 25% are singletons. The material sequenced was blood. The receptors were gathered from a woman older than 75 in good health.

This clonotype was seen a few times. The chain combines TRBV7-9 with TRBJ2-3; D possibly matches TRBD1 or TRBD2 (5 bases each). Trimming pared 7 bases from V and 2 bases from J, leaving 13 bases between. The CDR3 has 14 residues. Germline CDR1 and CDR2: SEHNR and FQNEAQ (reference sequence). Here the CDR3 DNA reads TGTGCCAGCACCCGCGCCGGGGCCACAGATACGCAGTATTTT. Its protein product is CASTRAGATDTQYF.

The chain joins TRBV7-2 to TRBJ2-7; D gene unclear. With 2 bases removed from V and 2 bases from J, the gap between germline ends came to 13 bases. CDR1 SGHTA and CDR2 FQGNSA come from the germline V gene. The CDR3 contains 15 residues. The CDR3 region is CASSLMRAPAYEQYF. CDR3 bases: TGTGCCAGCAGCTTAATGAGAGCCCCAGCCTACGAGCAGTACTTC.

This clonotype was picked up a small number of times. The chain joins TRBV30 to TRBJ1-1; no clear D. CDR3 length equals 14 residues. CDR1 GTSNPN and CDR2 SVGIG come from the germline V gene (reference sequence). Trimming removed 1 base at V and 0 bases at J, with 9 bases between. The CDR3 region is CAWSGQSLNTEAFF. As DNA, the CDR3 is TGTGCCTGGAGTGGGCAGAGCCTGAACACTGAAGCTTTCTTT.

The genes are TRBV20-1 and TRBJ2-2; 9 bases match TRBD1. The CDR3 covers 15 residues. Trimming took 2 bases from V and 0 from J; bases not matched to a gene: 1. Germline V gene data show CDR1 as DFQATT and CDR2 as SNEGSKA (reference sequence). The CDR3 DNA follows: TGCAGTGCTAGAAGGGACAGGGCGAACACCGGGGAGCTGTTTTTT. As protein: CSARRDRANTGELFF.

This clonotype has a single count. Given a much more abundant clone one base away, this may be a read error. The V call is TRBV12-3 or TRBV12-4, the J call TRBJ1-1, with TRBD1 matching over 7 bases. The CDR3 spans 15 residues. CDR3 DNA sequence: TGTGCCGGCAGTCTAAGACAGGGCATCAACACTGAAGCTTTCTTT. Its translation is CAGSLRQGINTEAFF.

This clonotype was seen repeatedly, ten times or more. The chain combines TRBV5-1 with TRBJ2-5; 12 bases match TRBD2. Germline V gene sequence: CDR1 SGHRS, CDR2 YFSETQ. This CDR3 region has 16 residues. V lost 1 base and J lost 1; bases outside the gene matches: 2. The CDR3 loop is CASSLTSGGSQETQYF. CDR3 in DNA: TGCGCCAGCAGCTTGACTAGCGGGGGGTCCCAAGAGACCCAGTACTTC. The full variable domain, completed using reference TRBV5-1 and TRBJ2-5, is KAGVTQTPRYLIKTRGQQVTLSCSPISGHRSVSWYQQTPGQGLQFLFEYFSETQRNKGNFPGRFSGRQFSNSRSEMNVSTLELGDSALYLCASSLTSGGSQETQYFGPGTRLLVL.

Turning to this clonotype: This may stem from a read error, because a much larger clone lies one nucleotide away. The rearrangement joins TRBV6-4 to TRBJ2-1; 11 bases are shared with TRBD1. The J call may be faulty, since TRBJ2-7 better matches the DNA end. Per germline, CDR1 MRHNA and CDR2 SNTAGT. This CDR3 comprises 16 residues. The CDR3 region has the DNA TGTGCCAGCAGTGACCGACCGGGACAGGGGGGCAATGAGCAGTACTTC. Its translation is CASSDRPGQGGNEQYF.

The rearrangement links TRBV20-1 to TRBJ1-2; 8 bases line up with TRBD1. Germline V gene data show CDR1 as DFQATT and CDR2 as SNEGSKA (reference sequence). Germline trimming cut 6 bases from V and 4 bases from J; bases unmatched to any gene: 7. This CDR3 has 13 residues. The CDR3 loop is CSAEAGTGYGYTF. CDR3 bases: TGCAGTGCGGAAGCCGGGACAGGCTATGGCTACACCTTC.

The chain uses TRBV6-5 and TRBJ1-6, with D uncertain. Germline V gene data show CDR1 as MNHEY and CDR2 as SVGAGI. V gave up 4 bases and J gave up 8 bases, with 21 bases separating them. This CDR3 has 17 amino acids. The CDR3 loop reads CASSFNSPGSGYSPLHF. The CDR3 DNA sequence: TGTGCCAGCAGTTTTAACAGCCCGGGATCGGGGTATTCACCCCTCCACTTT.

This clonotype was recorded only once. One junction end disagrees with the germline gene, perhaps due to a read error. The chain combines TRBV4-2 with TRBJ2-1, with D perhaps matching TRBD2 (6 bases). Germline-derived CDR1 and CDR2 are LGHNA and YNFKEQ. The CDR3 totals 15 residues. The CDR3 here is CVSSQDATRGNEQFF. For the CDR3, the DNA is TGTGTCAGCAGCCAAGACGCGACTAGGGGCAATGAGCAGTTCTTC.

The sample holds a few counts of this clonotype. V is TRBV7-9 and J is TRBJ2-6; 9 bases map to TRBD1. The V segment lost 5 bases and the J segment 0 bases; nucleotides outside the gene matches: 5. This CDR3 is 17 amino acids long. Germline assignment: CDR1 SEHNR and CDR2 FQNEAQ (reference sequence). CDR3 in DNA: TGTGCCAGCAGCCTATGGACAGGGGCCTCTGGGGCCAACGTCCTGACTTTC. This sequence encodes CASSLWTGASGANVLTF.

This clonotype was picked up one time. This clone may be a read error of a much larger clone one base away. The rearrangement uses TRBV9 and TRBJ2-5; TRBD1 agrees at 10 bases. The CDR3 covers 15 residues. The germline V gene has CDR1 SGDLS and CDR2 YYNGEE. CDR3 nucleotide sequence: TGTACCAGCAGCGCCAGACAGGGGGCGGGGGAGACCCAGTACTTC. Its translation is CTSSARQGAGETQYF.

This clonotype was detected many times. The chain carries TRBV5-1 and TRBJ2-3; D unresolved. The CDR3 is 15 amino acids. The V and J ends lost 4 bases and 0 bases respectively, with 12 bases between them. Germline CDR1 and CDR2: SGHRS and YFSETQ. The CDR3 loop reads CASSPTGPSTDTQYF. Written as DNA, the CDR3 is TGCGCCAGCAGCCCGACTGGGCCTAGCACAGATACGCAGTATTTT. Supplemented by reference TRBV5-1 and TRBJ2-3, the full variable domain reads KAGVTQTPRYLIKTRGQQVTLSCSPISGHRSVSWYQQTPGQGLQFLFEYFSETQRNKGNFPGRFSGRQFSNSRSEMNVSTLELGDSALYLCASSPTGPSTDTQYFGPGTRLTVL.

This clonotype was detected ten times or more. The rearrangement uses TRBV5-1 and TRBJ2-3; D unclear. Germline V gene lookup returns CDR1 SGHRS and CDR2 YFSETQ. This CDR3 region has 16 residues. Trimming pared 0 bases from V and 0 bases from J, leaving 11 bases between. The CDR3 region has the DNA TGCGCCAGCAGCTTGGGAGGATCGACTAGCACAGATACGCAGTATTTT. Translating it yields CASSLGGSTSTDTQYF.

Details on this clonotype: This may stem from a read error, because a much larger clone lies one nucleotide away. The chain combines TRBV2 with TRBJ2-7, with D perhaps matching TRBD1 (5 bases). This CDR3 spans 12 amino acids. V was pared by 7 bases and J by 7 bases, with 14 bases between. Germline loops: CDR1 SNHLY, CDR2 FYNNEI. The DNA of the CDR3 is TGTGCCAGCATTAAGGGGTTCAATGAGCAGTACTTC. Its translation is CASIKGFNEQYF.

As to this clonotype: The CDR3 does not end in the conserved phenylalanine or tryptophan, so this is likely a read error. V usage is TRBV12-3 or TRBV12-4 and J usage is TRBJ2-1; either TRBD1 or TRBD2 may supply D (5 bases each). The V gene lost 6 bases and the J gene lost 9 bases, with 15 bases spanning the gap. The CDR3 has 13 residues. The DNA of the CDR3 is TGTGCCAGCAGGCCGCGGCCCGGGGCTGAGCAGTTCGTC. Amino acids: CASRPRPGAEQFV.

This clonotype occurred many times. The chain has TRBV20-1 and TRBJ2-5; perhaps TRBD1 as D (5 bases). CDR3 size: 12 residues. The V end lost 5 bases, the J end lost 11 bases, and 18 bases lay between the germline ends. The germline gives CDR1 DFQATT, CDR2 SNEGSKA (reference sequence). The CDR3 spells CSAAPDSGRQYF. The CDR3 DNA is TGCAGTGCTGCCCCCGACAGTGGCAGGCAGTACTTC.

A remark on this clonotype: A read error may explain this, as a much larger clone is one base away. The V gene is TRBV28, the J gene TRBJ2-1; 7 bases are a match to TRBD2. The CDR3 has 13 residues. V was pared by 6 bases and J by 9 bases, with 8 bases of the junction left unmatched. The germline gives CDR1 MDHEN, CDR2 SYDVKM. CDR3 coding DNA: TGTGCCAGCAGGGGGACTAACTTTCTTGAGCAGTTCTTC. Encoded protein: CASRGTNFLEQFF. The variable domain in full, completed from reference TRBV28 and TRBJ2-1, reads DVKVTQSSRYLVKRTGEKVFLECVQDMDHENMFWYRQDPGLGLRLIYFSYDVKMKEKGDIPEGYSVSREKKERFSLILESASTNQTSMYLCASRGTNFLEQFFGPGTRLTVL.

The rearrangement joins TRBV3-1 to TRBJ2-7, with TRBD1 matching 7 bases. CDR1 and CDR2 from the germline V gene are LGHDT and YNNKEL (reference sequence). J was trimmed by 1 base and V by 6 bases; bases with no gene match: 3. The CDR3 is 13 residues long. The CDR3 coding sequence is TGTGCCAGCAGTGACAGGGCTTCCTACGAGCAGTACTTC. Translated: CASSDRASYEQYF.

This clonotype was observed many times. The CDR3 DNA is TGTGCCAGCAGCTTAGGGATGGGCACAGATACGCAGTATTTT. Its protein is CASSLGMGTDTQYF. The chain combines TRBV7-2 with TRBJ2-3; D gene unclear. Trimming cost V 1 base and J 1 base, with 6 bases left between them. The CDR3 covers 14 residues. Germline loops: CDR1 SGHTA, CDR2 FQGNSA. The full variable domain, completed using reference TRBV7-2 and TRBJ2-3, is GAGVSQSPSNKVTEKGKDVELRCDPISGHTALYWYRQSLGQGLEFLIYFQGNSAPDKSGLPSDRFSAERTGGSVSTLTIQRTQQEDSAVYLCASSLGMGTDTQYFGPGTRLTVL.

The chain joins TRBV3-1 to TRBJ2-1; D unclear. With 1 base removed from V and 9 bases from J, the gap between germline ends came to 16 bases. In germline, CDR1 is LGHDT, CDR2 YNNKEL (reference sequence). This CDR3 comprises 15 residues. CDR3 loop: CASSQAGPGDGEQFF. In nucleotides, the CDR3 is TGTGCCAGCAGCCAAGCCGGGCCCGGAGACGGTGAGCAGTTCTTC.

This clonotype was seen repeatedly, ten times or more. J is TRBJ2-1 and V is TRBV24-1; TRBD2 matches 8 bases. From germline, CDR1 is KGHDR and CDR2 SFDVKD. The length of the CDR3 is 15 residues. The V segment lost 5 bases and the J segment 0 bases; nucleotides outside the gene matches: 2. CDR3 region: CATSVRGGSYNEQFF. CDR3 in DNA: TGTGCCACCAGTGTTCGGGGGGGCTCCTACAATGAGCAGTTCTTC.

This clonotype has at least ten counts. The rearrangement links TRBV7-9 to TRBJ1-2; D is ambiguous. Deletions cut 5 bases from V and 6 bases from J, with 13 bases between. Per the germline V gene, CDR1 is SEHNR and CDR2 is FQNEAQ (reference sequence). The CDR3 runs to 13 residues. The CDR3 reads CASSPDTSHGYTF. CDR3 DNA sequence: TGTGCCAGCAGCCCCGACACCTCCCATGGCTACACCTTC.

The V and J genes are TRBV4-2 and TRBJ1-2; tentatively, D is TRBD1 (6 bases). Germline V gives CDR1 LGHNA, CDR2 YNFKEQ. This CDR3 contains 16 residues. V was cut by 0 bases and J by 6 bases, with 17 bases left in between. This chain's CDR3 is CASSQEGVGGWHGYTF. CDR3 nucleotide sequence: TGTGCCAGCAGCCAAGAAGGAGTCGGGGGCTGGCATGGCTACACCTTC.

This clonotype was counted between two and nine times. A much more abundant neighbour one base away suggests this may be a read error. The chain is built from TRBV7-2 and TRBJ1-5; D unclear. The CDR3 is made up of 13 amino acids. V was cut by 7 bases and J by 4 bases, with 11 bases left in between. CDR1 and CDR2 from the germline V gene are SGHTA and FQGNSA. The CDR3 DNA reads TGTGCCAGCAACTTTCGCGGGAATCAGCCCCAGCATTTT. The encoded protein is CASNFRGNQPQHF.

This clonotype was seen at least ten times. The gene calls are TRBV6-2 or TRBV6-3 and TRBJ2-7; maybe TRBD2 (5 bases). Germline CDR1 and CDR2: MNHEY and SVGEGT. V gave up 5 bases and J gave up 6 bases, with 14 bases separating them. The CDR3 is 13 amino acids. CDR3 DNA: TGTGCCAGCAGTCGCCGACTATACGGCGAGCAGTACTTC. Translating gives CASSRRLYGEQYF.

The chain couples TRBV5-1 to TRBJ2-3, with D uncertain. Germline assignment: CDR1 SGHRS and CDR2 YFSETQ. The V end was cut by 3 bases, the J end by 1 base, with 9 bases between. The CDR3 has 14 residues. The chain's CDR3 is CASSSTGCTDTQYF. In DNA form, the CDR3 reads TGCGCCAGCAGCTCGACTGGTTGCACAGATACGCAGTATTTT.